This T cell receptor (beta chain) was retrieved from a study of cytomegalovirus exposure and HLA in healthy donors. Study-wide findings and caveats: There were several of the most significant clusters that appeared linked to common viral pathogens in a later analysis. The authors listed approximately 150 TCR beta chains as cytomegalovirus-associated. In a later analysis, HLA-associated TCR beta chains were more clonally expanded than equally common others.

A word on this clone: Its matching antigen is unknown.

Germline V gene data show CDR1 as LNHDA and CDR2 as SQIVND (reference sequence). Trimming at V came to 5 bases and at J to 8 bases, leaving 13 bases not matched to a gene. The CDR3 runs 18 residues. Participants comprised healthy donors of bone marrow. A multiplex PCR was run with 60 Vbeta primers and 13 Jbeta primers. This table comes from immunoSEQ multiplex PCR, and its TCRdb copy is limited to in-frame clones, with some not included. Of 90,000 to 150,000 clones listed, around 79% are singletons. The material sequenced was PBMCs. The TCR comes from a woman aged 25-40 years in good health and CMV-seropositive. This sequence joins TRBV19 and TRBJ2-1; 15 nucleotides align to TRBD2. CDR3 sequence (DNA): TGTGCCAGTAGTGCCCGGACTAGCGGGGGGGCTTTGCGCCATGAGCAGTTCTTC. Its protein product is CASSARTSGGALRHEQFF.